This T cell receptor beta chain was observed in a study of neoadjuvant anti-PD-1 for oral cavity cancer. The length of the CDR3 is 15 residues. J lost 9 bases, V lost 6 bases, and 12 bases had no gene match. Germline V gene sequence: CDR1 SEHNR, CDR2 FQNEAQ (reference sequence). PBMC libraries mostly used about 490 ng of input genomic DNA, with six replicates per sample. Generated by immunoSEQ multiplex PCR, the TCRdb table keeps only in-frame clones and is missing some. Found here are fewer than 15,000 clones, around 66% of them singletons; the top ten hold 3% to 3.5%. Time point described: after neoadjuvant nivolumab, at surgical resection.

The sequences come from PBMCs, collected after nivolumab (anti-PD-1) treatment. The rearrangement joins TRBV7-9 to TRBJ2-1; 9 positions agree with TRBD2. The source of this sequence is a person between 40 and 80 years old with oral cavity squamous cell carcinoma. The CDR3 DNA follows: TGTGCCAGCAGTAGGGGCGGGAGGGTTTTCGGTGAGCAGTTCTTC. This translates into CASSRGGRVFGEQFF.